A selection of T cell receptor beta chains follows, all from one sample in a study of T cell repertoires in cytomegalovirus infection. The antigens of these receptors remain unknown. TCRdb reprocessed the reads via MiXCR and lists one record per CDR3 protein. The sample contains around 540,000 distinct CDR3 sequences, around 35% of which appear only once. The sample in question was cultured PBMCs, obtained from culture after CMV antigen stimulation. All receptors derive from a human donor in good health (CMV status not recorded). Some clones in this sample may be carry-over from other donors' samples. CDR3s include the opening cysteine and the closing phenylalanine or tryptophan. A D gene is named only where the DNA matches it firmly. Clone size, where shown, is once, few, many, or a class for clones that have expanded.

j_call | clone_size | v_call | d_call | cdr3_aa | cdr3_nt
TRBJ1-1 | few | TRBV7-9 | . | CASSPNSGTEAFF | TGTGCCAGCAGCCCCAATAGTGGCACTGAAGCTTTCTTT
TRBJ2-5 | few | TRBV7-2 | TRBD1 | CASSLGQGYETQYF | TGTGCCAGCAGCCTAGGACAGGGGTACGAGACCCAGTACTTC
TRBJ2-1 | . | TRBV6-2/TRBV6-3 | TRBD1 | CASSHVGTGGRGSYNEQFF | TGTGCCAGCAGCCATGTCGGGACAGGGGGGAGGGGGTCCTACAATGAGCAGTTCTTC
TRBJ2-5 | . | TRBV7-8 | . | CASSLAGSGTQETQYF | TGTGCCAGCAGCTTAGCTGGATCCGGGACCCAAGAGACCCAGTACTTC
TRBJ2-1 | . | TRBV20-1 | . | CSARARPAGREQFF | TGCAGTGCTAGAGCGCGTCCCGCGGGTCGTGAGCAGTTCTTC
TRBJ2-1 | . | TRBV11-2 | TRBD2 | CASSHTSGEVNEQFF | TGTGCCAGCAGCCACACTAGCGGGGAGGTTAATGAGCAGTTCTTC
TRBJ2-5 | . | TRBV6-8 | TRBD2 | CASSLTSGVKETQYF | TGTGCCAGCAGTCTCACTAGCGGGGTAAAAGAGACCCAGTACTTC
TRBJ2-7 | . | TRBV7-9 | . | CASSSIYEQYF | TGTGCCAGCAGCTCCATCTACGAGCAGTACTTC
TRBJ2-2 | few | TRBV20-1 | TRBD1 | CSARRGRKGTGELFF | TGCAGTGCTAGAAGGGGGCGGAAAGGCACCGGGGAGCTGTTTTTT
TRBJ2-1 | . | TRBV7-6 | TRBD2 | CASRIPGLDNEQFF | TGTGCCAGCAGAATACCGGGACTAGACAATGAGCAGTTCTTC
TRBJ2-6 | many | TRBV6-2/TRBV6-3 | . | CASSPFGLSGANVLTF | TGTGCCAGCAGCCCATTTGGGTTATCTGGGGCCAACGTCCTGACTTTC
TRBJ2-2 | . | TRBV4-1 | TRBD2 | CASSQVLAATGELFF | TGCGCCAGCAGCCAAGTACTAGCGGCCACCGGGGAGCTGTTTTTT
TRBJ2-5 | many | TRBV7-2 | . | CASTRGPQETQYF | TGTGCCAGCACGAGGGGACCCCAAGAGACCCAGTACTTC
TRBJ2-2 | . | TRBV19 | . | CASSVTITGELFF | TGTGCCAGTAGCGTAACTATCACCGGGGAGCTGTTTTTT
TRBJ2-5 | . | TRBV6-2/TRBV6-3 | . | CASSYSRTAGTQYF | TGTGCCAGCAGTTACTCGAGAACTGCCGGGACCCAGTACTTC
TRBJ1-4 | many | TRBV7-2 | . | CASSLSSGGLRNEKLFF | TGTGCCAGCAGCTTATCAAGCGGCGGCTTAAGGAATGAAAAACTGTTTTTT
TRBJ2-1 | many | TRBV7-2 | TRBD2 | CASSILAGVSYNEQFF | TGTGCCAGCTCAATACTAGCGGGTGTTTCCTACAATGAGCAGTTCTTC
TRBJ2-7 | many | TRBV7-2 | TRBD2 | CASGAGGLTYEQYF | TGTGCCAGCGGGGCGGGAGGGCTCACCTACGAGCAGTACTTC
TRBJ1-6 | . | TRBV6-2/TRBV6-3 | . | CASSYGDTDNSPLHF | TGTGCCAGCAGTTACGGGGACACAGACAATTCACCCCTCCACTTT
TRBJ2-2 | . | TRBV7-9 | . | CASSFITSTGELFF | TGTGCCAGCAGCTTTATTACTAGCACCGGGGAGCTGTTTTTT
TRBJ2-1 | few | TRBV19 | . | CASNVGGSYNEQFF | TGTGCCAGTAATGTGGGGGGCTCCTACAATGAGCAGTTCTTC
TRBJ1-3 | few | TRBV7-2 | . | CASSPDSTSGNTIYF | TGTGCCAGCAGCCCGGACTCTACCTCTGGAAACACCATATATTTT
TRBJ2-7 | . | TRBV7-9 | . | CASSPDSGTPHEQYF | TGTGCCAGCAGCCCCGACAGTGGGACGCCCCACGAGCAGTACTTC
TRBJ2-5 | . | TRBV6-6 | . | CATAGKGPLQETQYF | TGTGCCACCGCCGGGAAAGGCCCTCTACAAGAGACCCAGTACTTC
TRBJ1-6 | . | TRBV4-3 | . | CASSQFPRGSSYNSPLHF | TGCGCCAGCAGCCAATTCCCTCGAGGGAGCTCCTATAATTCACCCCTCCACTTT